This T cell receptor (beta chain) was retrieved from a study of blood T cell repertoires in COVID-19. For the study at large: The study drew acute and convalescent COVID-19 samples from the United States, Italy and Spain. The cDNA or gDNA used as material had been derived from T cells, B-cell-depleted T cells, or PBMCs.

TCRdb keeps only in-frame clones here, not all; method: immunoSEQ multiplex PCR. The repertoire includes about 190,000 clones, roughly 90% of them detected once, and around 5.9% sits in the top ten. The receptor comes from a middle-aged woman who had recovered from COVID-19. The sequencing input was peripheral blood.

This chain's CDR3 is CASSQAGGLGEQYF. The DNA for the CDR3 is TGCGCCAGCAGCCAAGCTGGGGGGTTAGGGGAGCAGTACTTC. The chain employs TRBV4-3 and TRBJ2-7; D might be TRBD2 (6 bases). The length of the CDR3 is 14 residues. V was shortened by 1 base and J by 7 bases, with 14 bases between the two germline ends. The V gene's germline CDR1 is LGHNA and CDR2 YSLEER.